The table lists the clone carrying this T cell receptor beta chain with a count of one. Trimming took off 1 base at V and 8 bases at J, with 6 bases between the two ends. Germline CDR1 is MGHRA and CDR2 is YSYEKL. There are 13 residues in the CDR3. This sample is drawn from a study of blood T cell repertoires in COVID-19. Study information: COVID-19 samples collected from the United States, Italy and Spain covered acute and convalescent phases. Nucleic acid was either cDNA or gDNA, and it came from T cells, B-cell-depleted T cells, or PBMCs.

In the authors' workflow: The authors estimated nucleated cell counts from reference gene primer amplification. Produced via immunoSEQ multiplex PCR; TCRdb's table is partial and in-frame only. Clone size and V and J calls were adopted from that table, with D and trimming inferred from the DNA. The sample consists of around 200,000 clones, 85% to 90% of them appearing once. The origin of this receptor is a man aged 40-49 years with active or convalescent COVID-19. The material sequenced was peripheral blood. The chain joins TRBV4-1 to TRBJ1-6; D gene ambiguous. This chain's CDR3 is CASSQVVDSPLHF. CDR3 nucleotides: TGCGCCAGCAGCCAAGTAGTGGATTCACCCCTCCACTTT.